Below, 13 T cell receptor beta chains from the same sample are listed, as sequenced in a study of cytomegalovirus exposure and HLA in healthy donors. PCR employed 60 Vbeta and 13 Jbeta primers. Produced via immunoSEQ multiplex PCR; TCRdb's table is partial and in-frame only. The table records some 200,000 clones, approximately 70% of them present only once. Sequencing was done on a sample of PBMCs. These receptors came from a man aged 35 to 55 in good health and CMV-seropositive.

This clone has just a few counts. The rearrangement links TRBV28 to TRBJ2-2, with unresolved D. This CDR3 region has 13 residues. V gave up 8 bases and J gave up 3 bases, with 10 bases separating them. Germline V lookup: CDR1 MDHEN, CDR2 SYDVKM. For the CDR3, the DNA is TGTGCCAGCTCTTCTTCGGACACCGGGGAGCTGTTTTTT. It codes for CASSSSDTGELFF.

The chain uses TRBV5-5 and TRBJ2-3; 9 nucleotides line up with TRBD1. The CDR3 runs to 15 residues. CDR1 and CDR2 from the germline V gene are SGHKS and YYEKEE (reference sequence). V lost 0 bases and J lost 1; bases outside the gene matches: 0. The DNA of the CDR3 is TGTGCCAGCAGCTTGGGGGACAGGGGCACAGATACGCAGTATTTT. Protein product: CASSLGDRGTDTQYF.

V is TRBV6-7 and J is TRBJ1-4; tentatively, D is TRBD1 (6 bases). TRBV6-7 is annotated as an ORF whose role is uncertain. Between the trimmed V and J ends, which lost 0 bases and 7 bases, there was a span of 15 bases. The CDR3 spans 16 residues. CDR3 nucleotide sequence: TGTGCCAGCAGTTACTCACTACAGGGTCTTGGTGAAAAACTGTTTTTT. Translated: CASSYSLQGLGEKLFF.

The chain carries TRBV28 and TRBJ2-1; 8 bases agree with TRBD1. V trimming: 9 bases; J trimming: 0 bases; junction bases outside the gene matches: 1. Germline V gene data show CDR1 as MDHEN and CDR2 as SYDVKM. This CDR3 is built from 13 residues. CDR3 loop: CASDRGSYNEQFF. The DNA of the CDR3 is TGTGCCAGTGACAGGGGCTCCTACAATGAGCAGTTCTTC.

The chain uses TRBV27 and TRBJ2-7, with D perhaps TRBD1 (5 bases). The germline CDR1 and CDR2 sequences are MNHEY and SMNVEV (reference sequence). The CDR3 extends over 14 amino acids. V lost 2 bases and J 1 base, leaving 9 bases between the germline ends. The CDR3 region is CASSLQQGSYEQYF. The CDR3 coding sequence is TGTGCCAGCAGTTTACAGCAGGGTTCCTACGAGCAGTACTTC.

This chain joins TRBV19 and TRBJ1-2, with D maybe TRBD1 (6 bases). Germline CDR1 is LNHDA and CDR2 is SQIVND (reference sequence). This CDR3 has 14 amino acids. Trimming shortened V by 5 bases and J by 4 bases, and 14 bases separated the two germline ends. Written as DNA, the CDR3 is TGTGCCAGTAGTCCGGCCGGGACAACCTATGGCTACACCTTC. Protein: CASSPAGTTYGYTF.

This chain links TRBV7-8 with TRBJ2-3, with 8 bases lining up with TRBD2. CDR3 length: 15 residues. Germline-derived CDR1 and CDR2 are SGHVS and FQNEAQ. The V and J ends lost 9 bases and 4 bases, in that order; junction bases with no gene match: 12. This CDR3 is CASRRGSGGSDTQYF. DNA for the CDR3: TGTGCCAGTCGCAGGGGAAGCGGGGGATCAGATACGCAGTATTTT.

For the CDR3, the DNA is TGTGCCAGCGCAGTGGGGGGGTCCTACGAGCAGTACTTC. Translating gives CASAVGGSYEQYF. The chain is built from TRBV13 and TRBJ2-7; 7 nucleotides line up with TRBD2. There are 13 residues in the CDR3. Trimming removed 8 bases from V and 1 base from J; junction bases left unmatched: 5. CDR1 is PRHDT and CDR2 is FYEKMQ in the germline V gene (reference sequence).

This clone is a singleton in its sample. The chain is built from TRBV6-1 and TRBJ1-1, with 7 bases fitting TRBD1. V shed 8 bases, J shed 1 base, and the junction held 7 bases outside the gene matches. There are 14 residues in the CDR3. Germline loops: CDR1 MNHNS, CDR2 SASEGT. The CDR3 bases are TGTGCCAGCTCCGCCAGGGGGGCGAACACTGAAGCTTTCTTT. This sequence encodes CASSARGANTEAFF.

This clone has a single count. This chain connects TRBV7-6 to TRBJ1-5; D might be TRBD1 (6 bases). The V end lost 2 bases, the J end lost 6 bases, and 11 bases lay between the germline ends. The length of the CDR3 is 14 residues. CDR1 and CDR2 from the germline V gene are SGHVS and FNYEAQ. The DNA of the CDR3 is TGTGCCAGCAGCTTAAGGGGGGGAACTCAGCCCCAGCATTTT. Its protein is CASSLRGGTQPQHF.

This clone came up once. V is TRBV4-1 and J is TRBJ1-4; 9 bases map to TRBD1. The length of the CDR3 is 16 residues. CDR1 is MGHRA, CDR2 YSYEKL, per germline. Losses at the gene ends were 4 bases for V and 8 bases for J; bases not matched to a gene: 11. This chain's CDR3 is CASSLLYRGLQEKLFF. CDR3 in DNA: TGCGCCAGCAGCCTCCTCTACAGGGGGCTACAGGAAAAACTGTTTTTT.

CDR3 protein: CASNSGGTTDTQYF. The CDR3 coding sequence is TGTGCCAGCAATAGCGGGGGTACCACAGATACGCAGTATTTT. The chain combines TRBV9 with TRBJ2-3; 9 nucleotides line up with TRBD2. From germline, CDR1 is SGDLS and CDR2 YYNGEE. Germline trimming cut 6 bases from V and 2 bases from J; bases unmatched to any gene: 4. The CDR3 consists of 14 residues.

CDR3 coding DNA: TGTGCCAGCAGCTTAGGGGGGGGCGGGGAGACCCAGTACTTC. As protein: CASSLGGGGETQYF. This sequence joins TRBV7-3 and TRBJ2-5, with D perhaps matching TRBD2 (7 bases). The germline gives CDR1 SGHTA, CDR2 FQGTGA. Trimming took 2 bases from V and 5 from J, leaving 12 bases between them. The CDR3 is 14 amino acids.